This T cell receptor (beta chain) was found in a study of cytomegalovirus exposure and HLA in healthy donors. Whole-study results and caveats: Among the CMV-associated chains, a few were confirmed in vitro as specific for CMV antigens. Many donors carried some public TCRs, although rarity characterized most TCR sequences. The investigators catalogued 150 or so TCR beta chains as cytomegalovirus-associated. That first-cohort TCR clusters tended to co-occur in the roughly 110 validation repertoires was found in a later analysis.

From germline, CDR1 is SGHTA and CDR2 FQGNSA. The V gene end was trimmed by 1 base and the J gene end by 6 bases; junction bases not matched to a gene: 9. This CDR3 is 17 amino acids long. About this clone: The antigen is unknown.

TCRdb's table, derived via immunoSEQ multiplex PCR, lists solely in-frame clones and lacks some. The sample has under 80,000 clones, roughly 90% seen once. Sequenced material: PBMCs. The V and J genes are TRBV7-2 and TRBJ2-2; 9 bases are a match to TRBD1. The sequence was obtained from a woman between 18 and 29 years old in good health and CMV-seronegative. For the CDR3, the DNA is TGTGCCAGCAGCTTAGTCGCGGGACAGGGTTCGGCCGGGGAGCTGTTTTTT. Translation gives CASSLVAGQGSAGELFF.